This entry describes one T cell receptor (beta chain). Germline CDR1 SQVTM, CDR2 ANQGSEA. The CDR3 sequence is 13 residues long. The germline V and J ends were trimmed by 7 bases and 1 base, with 12 bases remaining between them. Followed over time, Seattle patients had been enrolled while infection was active. Generated by immunoSEQ multiplex PCR, the TCRdb table keeps only in-frame clones and is missing some. The sample lists about 170,000 clones; roughly 80% were seen once. This entry is derived from a study of blood T cell repertoires in COVID-19. Study overall: Nucleic acid was either cDNA or gDNA, and it came from T cells, B-cell-depleted T cells, or PBMCs.

The material sequenced was peripheral blood. This receptor was taken from a woman older than 75 with COVID-19, enrolled during active disease. The rearrangement links TRBV29-1 to TRBJ2-3; tentative D call: TRBD1 (5 bases). The CDR3 bases are TGCAGCGCCATAGACAGCCGCACAGATACGCAGTATTTT. It is translated as CSAIDSRTDTQYF.